This T cell receptor (beta chain) was sequenced in a study of shared clonotypes between healthy human individuals. Findings of the study overall: A limitation of the genetic and exposure-history diversity represented arose from few donors.

All of the donors resided in Nashville, Tennessee, and each was a Caucasian adult. The CDR3 sequence is 13 residues long. Germline CDR1 reads MNHEY; CDR2 reads SVGAGI. V was shortened by 6 bases and J by 4 bases, with 12 bases between the two germline ends. The assay was run at deep level. Repertoires were generated with immunoSEQ multiplex PCR, while TCRdb's copy carries only in-frame clones and drops some. This table holds some 2,500,000 clones, more than 85% found once. As to this clone: Its specificity is not known.

The rearrangement links TRBV6-5 to TRBJ1-2; D is undetermined. This receptor was obtained from a man aged 18 to 29 in good health. Some clones in this sample may be carry-over from other donors' samples. The sample comprised naive CD4+ T cells from PBMCs. Documented subset: CD45RA+ positively selected. The CDR3 DNA reads as TGTGCCAGCAGAAAAGGACGGTCCTATGGCTACACCTTC. This encodes CASRKGRSYGYTF.